Here is one T cell receptor beta chain with its context. The antigen is unknown. Germline values: CDR1 MNHNY, CDR2 SVGAGI (reference sequence). V shed 5 bases and J shed 2 bases, with 10 bases lying between them. The CDR3 totals 13 residues. These data originate in a study of PD-1 blockade in mismatch repair-deficient tumors. Study-level background: Enrolled about 2012-2016, patients had progressing, pretreated mismatch repair-deficient cancers of about twelve types. Study-level results: Tumor-resident clones, often undetectable pretreatment in blood, expanded then contracted after pembrolizumab.

Sequencing used immunoSEQ multiplex PCR; TCRdb keeps in-frame clones, though not all of them. The table has 49,000 or so clones, about 85% seen once. All patients were mismatch repair deficient, assessed by either PCR or immunohistochemistry. The TCR-sequenced patients were a few responders to pembrolizumab. The clonotype comes from an adult with mismatch repair-deficient cancer. Sequenced here: peripheral blood, sampled 20 weeks after starting pembrolizumab. The rearrangement links TRBV6-6 to TRBJ2-7; perhaps TRBD1 as D (5 bases). CDR3 sequence: CASSRQNTYEQYF. The CDR3 DNA is TGTGCCAGCAGTCGACAGAATACCTACGAGCAGTACTTC.